These 6 T cell receptor beta chains came from one sample sequenced in a study of T cell responses to AZD1222 COVID-19 vaccine. Sequencing used immunoSEQ multiplex PCR; TCRdb keeps in-frame clones, though not all of them. The table shows tens of thousands of clones, with roughly nine tenths occurring only once. Sequencing was performed on peripheral blood, taken 28 days after the second AZD1222 dose. All receptors come from an adult who received the AZD1222 COVID-19 vaccine.

The V and J genes are TRBV7-8 and TRBJ2-5; D unclear. CDR1 SGHVS and CDR2 FQNEAQ come from the germline V gene. CDR3 length equals 14 residues. V was pared by 1 base and J by 2 bases, with 8 bases between. The CDR3 DNA reads as TGTGCCAGCAGCTTAGTTGGCGGACAAGAGACCCAGTACTTC. Protein sequence: CASSLVGGQETQYF.

The chain uses TRBV6-4 and TRBJ2-3, with D tentatively TRBD1 or TRBD2 (5 bases each). The CDR3 has 15 residues. From germline, CDR1 is MRHNA and CDR2 SNTAGT. Trimming took off 6 bases at V and 2 bases at J, with 15 bases between the two ends. DNA of the CDR3: TGTGCCAGCAGCGCTGGGGGATCACTCACAGATACGCAGTATTTT. This gives the protein CASSAGGSLTDTQYF.

The chain recombines TRBV6-5 with TRBJ2-2; the D is unclear. CDR3 size: 15 residues. Germline CDR1 is MNHEY and CDR2 is SVGAGI. With 0 bases removed from V and 6 bases from J, the gap between germline ends came to 11 bases. This CDR3 reads CASSYSIGRPGELFF. The DNA of the CDR3 is TGTGCCAGCAGTTACTCGATAGGTAGACCCGGGGAGCTGTTTTTT.

The rearrangement links TRBV19 to TRBJ1-2, with TRBD1 matching over 10 bases. V lost 5 bases and J lost 6; bases outside the gene matches: 9. Per the germline V gene, CDR1 is LNHDA and CDR2 is SQIVND (reference sequence). The CDR3 is 15 amino acids. The chain's CDR3 is CASSVDRGPKDGYTF. CDR3 sequence (DNA): TGTGCCAGTAGTGTCGACAGGGGGCCTAAAGATGGCTACACCTTC.

The CDR3 nucleotides are TGTGCCAGCAGCTTAGAGGGGGGGGCCGATTATGGCTACACCTTC. Translating gives CASSLEGGADYGYTF. The rearrangement links TRBV7-2 to TRBJ1-2; perhaps TRBD1 as D (6 bases). V was shortened by 1 base and J by 5 bases, with 14 bases between the two germline ends. This CDR3 contains 15 residues. Germline values: CDR1 SGHTA, CDR2 FQGNSA.

The chain links TRBV5-1 to TRBJ1-1, with TRBD1 identical over 9 bases. Germline CDR1 is SGHRS and CDR2 is YFSETQ. The trim removed 0 bases at V and 1 base at J, leaving 1 base unmatched. CDR3 length equals 15 residues. In DNA, the CDR3 is TGCGCCAGCAGCTTGGAGGGACAGGGGAACACTGAAGCTTTCTTT. Translation gives CASSLEGQGNTEAFF.